The next 20 T cell receptor beta chains were all read from a single sample in a study of cytomegalovirus exposure and HLA in healthy donors. TCRdb keeps only in-frame clones here, not all; method: immunoSEQ multiplex PCR. The sample includes around 60,000 clones, about 94% seen only once; the top ten take about 4.5%. Sequencing was performed on PBMCs. The receptor source for this set is a man aged 18 to 30 in good health and CMV-seropositive.

This sequence joins TRBV14 and TRBJ2-3; 9 nucleotides line up with TRBD2. The V gene's germline CDR1 is SGHDN and CDR2 FVKESK. The junction had 10 bases not matched to a gene; V was cut back by 4 bases and J by 2 bases. The CDR3 consists of 17 residues. The CDR3 DNA reads TGTGCCAGCAGCCCCTTAGCGGGAGATCGGGCCACAGATACGCAGTATTTT. Its protein is CASSPLAGDRATDTQYF.

The V call is TRBV5-5, the J call TRBJ2-7; 11 bases are a match to TRBD2. This CDR3 comprises 15 residues. V trimming: 4 bases; J trimming: 2 bases; junction bases outside the gene matches: 5. Germline CDR1 reads SGHKS; CDR2 reads YYEKEE (reference sequence). The CDR3 coding sequence is TGTGCCAGCAGCATCGGGACTAGCGGCCCCTACGAGCAGTACTTC. Its translation: CASSIGTSGPYEQYF.

The genes are TRBV20-1 and TRBJ1-1; D is unclear. The V gene's germline CDR1 is DFQATT and CDR2 SNEGSKA (reference sequence). This CDR3 is 10 amino acids long. Trimming pared 6 bases from V and 7 bases from J, leaving 9 bases between. CDR3 bases: TGCAGTGCGAGGGAAGTTGAAGCTTTCTTT. Its translation is CSAREVEAFF.

V and J are TRBV2 and TRBJ2-3, with 7 bases that match TRBD2. Germline CDR1 is SNHLY and CDR2 is FYNNEI. The CDR3 runs to 12 residues. Germline trimming cut 10 bases from V and 3 bases from J; bases unmatched to any gene: 4. CDR3 region: CATSGGTDTQYF. As DNA, the CDR3 is TGTGCCACCTCGGGAGGTACAGATACGCAGTATTTT.

The table lists this clone with a count of one. The chain is built from TRBV10-1 and TRBJ2-1; possible D gene TRBD2, 5 bases. Trimming removed 0 bases from V and 7 bases from J, with 10 bases in between. Germline lookup yields CDR1 WNHNN and CDR2 SYGVQD (reference sequence). The length of the CDR3 is 14 residues. The CDR3 nucleotides read TGCGCCAGCAGTGAGTCGGGCAGGAGGAATGAGCAGTTCTTC. It translates to CASSESGRRNEQFF.

The J gene is TRBJ2-5, the V gene TRBV28; D unclear. The CDR3 extends over 12 amino acids. The germline V gene encodes CDR1 MDHEN and CDR2 SYDVKM. Trimming took off 6 bases at V and 5 bases at J, with 10 bases between the two ends. The CDR3 region has the DNA TGTGCCAGCAGCTCGAACGGGGAGACCCAGTACTTC. Translation: CASSSNGETQYF.

The rearrangement links TRBV28 to TRBJ2-7, with D perhaps TRBD1 (6 bases). CDR3 length: 15 residues. Trimming removed 6 bases from V and 1 base from J, with 16 bases in between. The germline V gene has CDR1 MDHEN and CDR2 SYDVKM. CDR3 sequence: CASSYGQRQSYEQYF. For the CDR3, the DNA is TGTGCCAGCAGCTACGGACAGAGACAATCCTACGAGCAGTACTTC.

This chain links TRBV6-1 with TRBJ2-2; 8 bases match TRBD2. The CDR3 length is 15 residues. In germline, CDR1 is MNHNS, CDR2 SASEGT. V shed 6 bases, J shed 6 bases, and the junction held 9 bases outside the gene matches. For the CDR3, the DNA is TGTGCCAGCAGGCGGGGGCCCGGGGGGGCCGGGGAGCTGTTTTTT. This gives the protein CASRRGPGGAGELFF.

In its sample, this clone was seen once. The chain carries TRBV29-1 and TRBJ1-2, with 7 bases matching TRBD1. The V gene end was trimmed by 0 bases and the J gene end by 1 base; junction bases not matched to a gene: 8. The CDR3 covers 16 residues. CDR1 and CDR2 from the germline V gene are SQVTM and ANQGSEA. CDR3 nucleotide sequence: TGCAGCGTTGAAGATCGGGGACAGACTTTTAACTATGGCTACACCTTC. Its protein is CSVEDRGQTFNYGYTF.

The chain is built from TRBV19 and TRBJ2-3; D might be TRBD2 (6 bases). This CDR3 region has 17 residues. V gave up 6 bases and J gave up 5 bases, with 24 bases separating them. Germline assignment: CDR1 LNHDA and CDR2 SQIVND (reference sequence). Here the CDR3 reads CASSDAGRGVKRDTQYF. For the CDR3, the DNA is TGTGCCAGTAGCGACGCCGGGCGGGGAGTCAAGCGAGATACGCAGTATTTT.

The table lists this clone with a count of one. The gene calls are TRBV6-4 and TRBJ1-2; D may be TRBD1 (6 bases). V was shortened by 6 bases and J by 9 bases, with 14 bases between the two germline ends. Per the germline V gene, CDR1 is MRHNA and CDR2 is SNTAGT. CDR3 size: 12 residues. CDR3 sequence: CASRLTGPSYTF. CDR3 in DNA: TGTGCCAGCAGATTGACAGGTCCCAGCTACACCTTC.

The J gene is TRBJ2-3, the V gene TRBV11-1; 7 nucleotides line up with TRBD2. Germline lookup yields CDR1 SGHAT and CDR2 FQDESV (reference sequence). The ends lost 3 bases at V and 1 base at J; junction bases unmatched: 4. The CDR3 contains 15 residues. This chain's CDR3 is CASSFKSGGTDTQYF. CDR3 DNA: TGTGCCAGCAGCTTCAAAAGCGGGGGCACAGATACGCAGTATTTT.

This rearrangement joins TRBV2 to TRBJ1-1; possibly TRBD1 for D (5 bases). This CDR3 contains 15 residues. V was trimmed by 1 base and J by 0 bases, leaving 9 bases between them. From germline, CDR1 is SNHLY and CDR2 FYNNEI. The CDR3 DNA is TGTGCCAGCAGTGAAGGCAGGGATCTGAACACTGAAGCTTTCTTT. Its translation: CASSEGRDLNTEAFF.

This clone was seen ten or more times. The V call is TRBV9, the J call TRBJ2-7; possibly TRBD2 for D (6 bases). The CDR3 length is 13 residues. Trimming took off 2 bases at V and 3 bases at J, with 9 bases between the two ends. Germline loops: CDR1 SGDLS, CDR2 YYNGEE. The CDR3 DNA sequence: TGTGCCAGCAGCGTGACCGGGGGCTACGAGCAGTACTTC. This translates into CASSVTGGYEQYF.

V usage is TRBV5-6 and J usage is TRBJ2-3; D might be TRBD1 (6 bases). The CDR3 contains 12 residues. The ends were cut back, 4 bases at V and 5 bases at J, with 8 bases in the middle. Per germline, CDR1 SGHDT and CDR2 YYEEEE. The CDR3 DNA sequence: TGTGCCAGCAGCCGCAGGGGAGATACGCAGTATTTT. Protein sequence: CASSRRGDTQYF.

The rearrangement uses TRBV4-3 and TRBJ2-1; D is possibly TRBD2 (6 bases). CDR1 and CDR2 (germline): LGHNA, YSLEER. Trimming removed 0 bases at V and 13 bases at J, with 13 bases between. The CDR3 has 13 residues. CDR3 nucleotide sequence: TGCGCCAGCAGCCAAGAGTACCGGGAGTCACAGTTCTTC. Translating gives CASSQEYRESQFF.

This clone was counted only a few times. This rearrangement joins TRBV11-2 to TRBJ2-5; tentative D call: TRBD1 (6 bases). V dropped 0 bases and J dropped 1 base, with 18 bases sitting between them. This CDR3 is built from 18 residues. In germline, CDR1 is SGHAT, CDR2 FQNNGV. CDR3 amino acids: CASSLDSLGALSQETQYF. CDR3 DNA: TGTGCCAGCAGCTTAGATAGTTTGGGGGCCCTTTCCCAAGAGACCCAGTACTTC.

This chain connects TRBV28 to TRBJ2-7, with D maybe TRBD1 (6 bases). Germline lookup yields CDR1 MDHEN and CDR2 SYDVKM. The CDR3 has 17 residues. V lost 4 bases, J lost 2 bases, and 21 bases lay in between. For the CDR3, the DNA is TGTGCCAGCAGTTCCAATTCAGGGGAAGCGGCCCCCTACGAGCAGTACTTC. Protein: CASSSNSGEAAPYEQYF.

The CDR3 region is CASSSPPGQGNSNQPQHF. In DNA form, the CDR3 reads TGTGCCAGCAGCTCTCCCCCGGGACAGGGCAATAGCAATCAGCCCCAGCATTTT. The chain uses TRBV7-2 and TRBJ1-5; 9 positions agree with TRBD1. CDR1 is SGHTA and CDR2 is FQGNSA in the germline V gene. The CDR3 is 18 residues long. The trim removed 4 bases at V and 0 bases at J, leaving 10 bases unmatched.

The V gene is TRBV2, the J gene TRBJ2-6; TRBD2 agrees at 7 bases. Losses at the gene ends were 11 bases for V and 0 bases for J; bases not matched to a gene: 13. CDR1 is SNHLY and CDR2 is FYNNEI in the germline V gene. The CDR3 contains 17 residues. The CDR3 loop is CARETYGGSSGANVLTF. The CDR3 DNA follows: TGTGCCCGCGAAACCTACGGGGGGAGCTCTGGGGCCAACGTCCTGACTTTC. The full variable domain, rest sourced from reference TRBV2 and TRBJ2-6, is EPEVTQTPSHQVTQMGQEVILRCVPISNHLYFYWYRQILGQKVEFLVSFYNNEISEKSEIFDDQFSVERPDGSNFTLKIRSTKLEDSAMYFCARETYGGSSGANVLTFGAGSRLTVL.